Presented here are 30 T cell receptor beta chains from one specimen sequenced in a study of cytomegalovirus exposure and HLA in healthy donors. Both 60 Vbeta primers and 13 Jbeta primers went into the PCR. The method was immunoSEQ multiplex PCR; TCRdb's version includes in-frame clones alone and lacks a portion of them. In the table there are over 150,000 clones, around 80% of which are singletons. Sequenced material: PBMCs. These receptors were obtained from a man younger than 30 in good health and CMV-seropositive.

V and J are TRBV4-3 and TRBJ1-3, with no clear D. Germline CDR1 is LGHNA and CDR2 is YSLEER. V lost 4 bases to trimming and J lost 0 bases, with 10 bases between them. The CDR3 sequence is 15 residues long. The CDR3 DNA follows: TGCGCCAGCAGCCGAGGATTTCACTCTGGAAACACCATATATTTT. This gives the protein CASSRGFHSGNTIYF.

The V gene is TRBV4-2, the J gene TRBJ2-1, with 12 bases fitting TRBD2. V lost 4 bases, J lost 10 bases, and 11 bases stayed unmatched. The length of the CDR3 is 16 residues. The germline gives CDR1 LGHNA, CDR2 YNFKEQ. The CDR3 DNA reads TGTGCCAGCAGCCGAACCGGGACTAGCGGGTTTGGCGAGCAGTTCTTC. Its translation: CASSRTGTSGFGEQFF.

The rearrangement uses TRBV29-1 and TRBJ1-1; D might be TRBD1 (5 bases). CDR3 length: 15 amino acids. Trimming pared 7 bases from V and 0 bases from J, leaving 18 bases between. The germline V gene has CDR1 SQVTM and CDR2 ANQGSEA. The CDR3 nucleotides are TGCAGCGGCGTACAGGCCGAGATTTTGAACACTGAAGCTTTCTTT. Protein product: CSGVQAEILNTEAFF. Filled out from reference TRBV29-1 and TRBJ1-1, the complete variable domain reads SAVISQKPSRDICQRGTSLTIQCQVDSQVTMMFWYRQQPGQSLTLIATANQGSEATYESGFVIDKFPISRPNLTFSTLTVSNMSPEDSSIYLCSGVQAEILNTEAFFGQGTRLTVV.

The sample holds a few counts of this clone. V gene TRBV29-1 combines with J gene TRBJ2-3; 10 bases line up with TRBD1. This CDR3 has 14 amino acids. Germline CDR1 reads SQVTM; CDR2 reads ANQGSEA. The J segment lost 0 bases and the V segment lost 6 bases, leaving 3 bases of the junction unmatched. CDR3 coding DNA: TGCAGCGTCGACAGGGGGCTGAGCACAGATACGCAGTATTTT. It translates to CSVDRGLSTDTQYF.

The chain is built from TRBV7-8 and TRBJ1-6; TRBD1 is a possible D gene (5 bases). There are 15 residues in the CDR3. The germline gives CDR1 SGHVS, CDR2 FQNEAQ. The V end lost 3 bases, the J end lost 3 bases, and 9 bases lay between the germline ends. The CDR3 region is CASSFLRDYNSPLHF. The CDR3 DNA is TGTGCCAGCAGCTTTCTCAGGGACTATAATTCACCCCTCCACTTT.

CDR3 DNA sequence: TGTGCCAGCAGCGCCCCGGGACAGGGTCGCCGGAGTGAGCAGTTCTTC. It is translated as CASSAPGQGRRSEQFF. The V gene is TRBV7-2, the J gene TRBJ2-1; 9 bases align to TRBD1. CDR1 is SGHTA and CDR2 is FQGNSA in the germline V gene. The CDR3 runs 16 residues. Unmatched junction bases numbered 14, after V lost 5 bases and J lost 9 bases.

As for this clone: Compared with germline, one end of the junction differs, possibly owing to a read error. The chain links TRBV10-3 to TRBJ2-2, with D tentatively TRBD2 (6 bases). The CDR3 has 16 residues. Germline values: CDR1 ENHRY, CDR2 SYGVKD. CDR3 bases: TGTGCCATCAGTAACCTGCGGGACGGGAACACCGGGGGGCTGTTTTTT. Translation gives CAISNLRDGNTGGLFF.

The V and J genes are TRBV7-8 and TRBJ2-1; D call uncertain. The germline gives CDR1 SGHVS, CDR2 FQNEAQ. CDR3 length equals 12 residues. The V and J ends lost 4 bases and 9 bases respectively, with 10 bases between them. CDR3 region: CASSSASGEQFF. The CDR3 bases are TGTGCCAGCAGCTCGGCGTCGGGTGAGCAGTTCTTC.

Of note for this clone: At one of its ends the junction is not consistent with the germline gene, which may arise from a read error. The rearrangement joins TRBV9 to TRBJ1-2, with TRBD1 as a possible D gene (6 bases). This CDR3 has 11 residues. Germline CDR1 is SGDLS and CDR2 is YYNGEE. The CDR3 sequence: CASSRGHGCTF. The CDR3 coding sequence is TGTGCCAGCAGCCGGGGACACGGCTGCACCTTC.

The genes are TRBV7-2 and TRBJ1-4; TRBD1 is a possible D gene (5 bases). Deletions cut 1 base from V and 8 bases from J, with 11 bases between. Germline V lookup: CDR1 SGHTA, CDR2 FQGNSA. This CDR3 spans 14 amino acids. CDR3 bases: TGTGCCAGCAGCTTAGTAGGATCAGGGGAAAAACTGTTTTTT. As protein: CASSLVGSGEKLFF.

J is TRBJ1-5 and V is TRBV19, with 7 nucleotides matching TRBD1. The V gene end was trimmed by 7 bases and the J gene end by 1 base; junction bases not matched to a gene: 4. The germline CDR1 and CDR2 sequences are LNHDA and SQIVND (reference sequence). The CDR3 consists of 14 residues. CDR3 sequence (DNA): TGTGCCAGTAACAGGGGTTGGAGCAATCAGCCCCAGCATTTT. It specifies CASNRGWSNQPQHF.

The genes are TRBV2 and TRBJ2-5, with D uncertain. Between the trimmed V and J ends, which lost 4 bases and 5 bases, there was a span of 14 bases. The germline V gene has CDR1 SNHLY and CDR2 FYNNEI. CDR3 size: 14 residues. The CDR3 DNA sequence: TGTGCCAGCAGTGGGGTGGGTTTGCGGGAGACCCAGTACTTC. Translating gives CASSGVGLRETQYF.

This chain joins TRBV9 and TRBJ2-1, with 10 nucleotides matching TRBD2. With V trimmed by 3 bases and J by 7 bases, 4 bases remained unmatched. The CDR3 is 14 amino acids. The germline V gene has CDR1 SGDLS and CDR2 YYNGEE. The CDR3 DNA follows: TGTGCCAGCAGCGCAGCGGGGGGGCTTAATGAGCAGTTCTTC. This encodes CASSAAGGLNEQFF.

This clone was detected only a few times. The chain links TRBV7-2 to TRBJ2-7; no clear D gene. Trimming removed 1 base from V and 12 bases from J, with 10 bases in between. CDR3 length: 11 residues. CDR1 SGHTA and CDR2 FQGNSA come from the germline V gene. The CDR3 DNA reads TGTGCCAGCAGCTTAGTTGGAGTAACGTACTTC. It translates to CASSLVGVTYF.

This clone was detected a few times. The chain employs TRBV10-2 and TRBJ1-6; D may be TRBD1 (6 bases). V shed 8 bases and J shed 4 bases, with 9 bases lying between them. This CDR3 spans 13 amino acids. CDR1 is WSHSY, CDR2 SAAADI, per germline. CDR3 sequence (DNA): TGCGCCAGCGGTGGACAGTATAATTCACCCCTCCACTTT. Translating it yields CASGGQYNSPLHF.

V is TRBV15 and J is TRBJ2-5; tentatively, D is TRBD2 (6 bases). CDR1 is LNHNV and CDR2 is YYDKDF in the germline V gene (reference sequence). The CDR3 extends over 15 amino acids. Trimming pared 0 bases from V and 1 base from J, leaving 9 bases between. In DNA, the CDR3 is TGTGCCACCAGCAGAGAAGGGACTGCCCAAGAGACCCAGTACTTC. Amino acids: CATSREGTAQETQYF. Full variable domain (outside the CDR3, taken from reference TRBV15 and TRBJ2-5): DAMVIQNPRYQVTQFGKPVTLSCSQTLNHNVMYWYQQKSSQAPKLLFHYYDKDFNNEADTPDNFQSRRPNTSFCFLDIRSPGLGDTAMYLCATSREGTAQETQYFGPGTRLLVL.

Comments on this clone: The same CDR3 can be traced to other DNA sequences in this sample. The V and J genes are TRBV27 and TRBJ2-6, with D unclear. Germline V lookup: CDR1 MNHEY, CDR2 SMNVEV (reference sequence). V shed 5 bases and J shed 0 bases, with 5 bases lying between them. The CDR3 extends over 14 amino acids. CDR3 region: CASSSYSGANVLTF. DNA of the CDR3: TGTGCCAGCAGTAGCTACTCTGGGGCCAACGTCCTGACTTTC.

This rearrangement joins TRBV4-1 to TRBJ1-1; D unresolved. Germline CDR1 is MGHRA and CDR2 is YSYEKL. V was shortened by 1 base and J by 6 bases, with 12 bases between the two germline ends. CDR3 length equals 14 residues. In DNA form, the CDR3 reads TGCGCCAGCAGCCAAGGGCCCCAACAAGCTGAAGCTTTCTTT. Translating gives CASSQGPQQAEAFF.

This sequence joins TRBV6-1 and TRBJ2-5, with TRBD1 identical over 7 bases. Germline V CDR1 and CDR2: MNHNS, SASEGT. The V gene end was trimmed by 2 bases and the J gene end by 4 bases; junction bases not matched to a gene: 13. The CDR3 totals 17 residues. The CDR3 region is CASSENEGAMVRETQYF. The CDR3, as DNA: TGTGCCAGCAGTGAAAATGAGGGGGCGATGGTAAGAGAGACCCAGTACTTC.

This rearrangement joins TRBV2 to TRBJ1-5; D perhaps matches TRBD1 (6 bases). V was cut by 8 bases and J by 5 bases, with 10 bases left in between. This CDR3 comprises 12 residues. Per the germline V gene, CDR1 is SNHLY and CDR2 is FYNNEI. CDR3 region: CASGTGYQPQHF. CDR3 nucleotides: TGTGCCAGCGGAACAGGGTATCAGCCCCAGCATTTT. Based on the CDR3 plus reference TRBV2 and TRBJ1-5, the full variable domain is EPEVTQTPSHQVTQMGQEVILRCVPISNHLYFYWYRQILGQKVEFLVSFYNNEISEKSEIFDDQFSVERPDGSNFTLKIRSTKLEDSAMYFCASGTGYQPQHFGDGTRLSIL.

The chain is built from TRBV19 and TRBJ1-1; 9 bases fit TRBD1. Germline CDR1 and CDR2: LNHDA and SQIVND (reference sequence). V lost 10 bases and J lost 2; bases outside the gene matches: 11. This CDR3 contains 15 residues. CDR3: CATDRRGQGNTEAFF. The CDR3, as DNA: TGTGCCACCGACCGAAGGGGACAGGGAAACACTGAAGCTTTCTTT.

The chain recombines TRBV30 with TRBJ2-3, with D maybe TRBD2 (5 bases). CDR3 length: 12 residues. Trimming left V 0 bases short and J 9 bases short, with 10 bases between. Germline assignment: CDR1 GTSNPN and CDR2 SVGIG (reference sequence). CDR3 bases: TGTGCCTGGAGTGTACTAGGGCAAACGCAGTATTTT. As protein: CAWSVLGQTQYF.

The rearrangement uses TRBV7-9 and TRBJ1-3; no definite D call. Germline V gives CDR1 SEHNR, CDR2 FQNEAQ (reference sequence). CDR3 length: 15 residues. With 2 bases removed from V and 2 bases from J, the gap between germline ends came to 10 bases. The chain's CDR3 is CASSLWLMAGNTIYF. The CDR3, as DNA: TGTGCCAGCAGCTTATGGCTGATGGCTGGAAACACCATATATTTT.

Here the CDR3 DNA reads TGTGCCAGTAGTTCAAGTAGCGGGAGGGCCCGTAATGAGCAGTTCTTC. Translation gives CASSSSSGRARNEQFF. The rearrangement links TRBV19 to TRBJ2-1; the match to TRBD2 covers 11 bases. The CDR3 runs 16 residues. Germline values: CDR1 LNHDA, CDR2 SQIVND (reference sequence). With 5 bases clipped from V and 7 bases from J, the junction kept 10 bases outside the gene matches.

V is TRBV4-3 and J is TRBJ2-2; 15 nucleotides agree with TRBD2. V shed 3 bases and J 3 bases; nucleotides not matched to a gene: 11. The CDR3 loop spans 20 amino acids. The germline gives CDR1 LGHNA, CDR2 YSLEER. CDR3 loop: CASSQYYGLAGGPYTGELFF. Here the CDR3 DNA reads TGCGCCAGCAGCCAGTACTATGGACTAGCGGGGGGGCCGTACACCGGGGAGCTGTTTTTT.

This clone showed up just a few times. The rearrangement uses TRBV7-2 and TRBJ1-2; 7 bases are shared with TRBD1. The CDR3 has 14 residues. The junction had 4 bases not matched to a gene; V was cut back by 1 base and J by 5 bases. Germline assignment: CDR1 SGHTA and CDR2 FQGNSA. The CDR3 bases are TGTGCCAGCAGCTTAGAATCGACAGGGTATGGCTACACCTTC. It codes for CASSLESTGYGYTF.

The chain uses TRBV19 and TRBJ1-1; 10 bases agree with TRBD1. The germline gives CDR1 LNHDA, CDR2 SQIVND (reference sequence). The CDR3 loop spans 17 amino acids. Trimming removed 6 bases from V and 0 bases from J; junction bases left unmatched: 10. The CDR3 protein is CASRIKRGQGMNTEAFF. As DNA, the CDR3 is TGTGCCAGTAGGATTAAGAGGGGACAGGGGATGAACACTGAAGCTTTCTTT.

The CDR3 sequence is CASTAYGGNNQPQHF. CDR3 in DNA: TGTGCCAGCACTGCATACGGCGGGAACAATCAGCCCCAGCATTTT. This chain connects TRBV7-2 to TRBJ1-5; no firm D call. CDR3 length: 15 amino acids. The V and J ends lost 7 bases and 3 bases respectively, with 16 bases between them. Germline V gene lookup returns CDR1 SGHTA and CDR2 FQGNSA.

This rearrangement joins TRBV6-5 to TRBJ1-2, with 11 bases aligning to TRBD1. Germline V CDR1 and CDR2: MNHEY, SVGAGI. The CDR3 totals 14 residues. With 6 bases clipped from V and 10 bases from J, the junction kept 10 bases outside the gene matches. As DNA, the CDR3 is TGTGCCAGCAGAACCGGACAGGGGGCCGGTCCCTACACCTTC. This translates into CASRTGQGAGPYTF.

V usage is TRBV9 and J usage is TRBJ2-1; weak D call: TRBD2 (6 bases). The CDR3 sequence is 16 residues long. The ends were cut back, 0 bases at V and 2 bases at J, with 12 bases in the middle. Germline CDR1 and CDR2: SGDLS and YYNGEE. The CDR3, as DNA: TGTGCCAGCAGCGTAGTTTCTAGCGTGGCCTACAATGAGCAGTTCTTC. This encodes CASSVVSSVAYNEQFF.